The 3 T cell receptor beta chains given below trace back to one sample, sequenced in a study of blood T cell repertoires in COVID-19. Sequencing was performed with immunoSEQ multiplex PCR; in TCRdb, only in-frame clones are kept and a portion is missing. The sample includes hundreds of thousands of clones, 85% of them seen just once. Sequenced sample: peripheral blood. The receptors were gathered from a woman aged 45-65 years with active or convalescent COVID-19.

Points on this clone: This same CDR3 is encoded by further DNA sequences in the sample. This chain links TRBV7-2 with TRBJ1-5, with D perhaps TRBD1 (6 bases). CDR3 length: 15 amino acids. Trimming took off 1 base at V and 6 bases at J, with 13 bases between the two ends. In germline, CDR1 is SGHTA, CDR2 FQGNSA. The DNA for the CDR3 is TGTGCCAGCAGCTTAGTCGGCCAAGGGGGTCAGCCCCAGCATTTT. This gives the protein CASSLVGQGGQPQHF.

The CDR3 nucleotides are TGCGCCAGCAGCTTGGGGGTCGTGGAGACTGAAGCTTTCTTT. Translated: CASSLGVVETEAFF. This chain connects TRBV5-1 to TRBJ1-1; D unresolved. Deletions cut 0 bases from V and 5 bases from J, with 11 bases between. The CDR3 covers 14 residues. Per germline, CDR1 SGHRS and CDR2 YFSETQ.

This clone is a singleton in its sample. CDR3 protein: CASSRTSGSGSYNEQFF. As DNA, the CDR3 is TGTGCCAGCAGTAGGACTAGCGGGAGTGGCTCCTACAATGAGCAGTTCTTC. This chain joins TRBV27 and TRBJ2-1; TRBD2 aligns across 13 bases. The germline gives CDR1 MNHEY, CDR2 SMNVEV (reference sequence). The CDR3 has 17 amino acids. V dropped 5 bases and J dropped 0; count of bases not matched to a gene: 4.